The 23 T cell receptor beta chains below come from one sample, sequenced in a study of CD4 T cells in relation to SARS-CoV-2 and coronaviruses. Before the COVID-19 pandemic, during about 2010-2018, CD4+ T cells were taken from unexposed donors. CD4+ T cells were isolated from the cells after about 11 days of culture. TCRdb's copy holds only in-frame clones and misses some; the assay was immunoSEQ multiplex PCR. There are about 29,000 clones in the sample; about 78% occur only once, and approximately 13% lies in the top ten. For these TCRs, the target antigens are not known. The sequenced material came from CD4+ T cells from PBMCs, cultured in vitro. The origin of the receptors is a human donor in good health.

The rearrangement uses TRBV5-1 and TRBJ2-3; 9 bases are a match to TRBD1. After removal of 3 bases from V and 2 bases from J, the junction contained 7 bases not matched to a gene. The germline V gene has CDR1 SGHRS and CDR2 YFSETQ. The CDR3 has 16 residues. The CDR3 nucleotides are TGCGCCAGCAGCTCCCCCGGGACAGGGTTCACAGATACGCAGTATTTT. This gives the protein CASSSPGTGFTDTQYF.

V is TRBV4-3 and J is TRBJ2-3; 11 bases agree with TRBD2. The CDR3 loop spans 17 amino acids. V dropped 4 bases and J dropped 5; count of bases not matched to a gene: 11. Germline V CDR1 and CDR2: LGHNA, YSLEER. This chain's CDR3 is CASSPGLAGRGGDTQYF. The CDR3, as DNA: TGCGCCAGCAGCCCCGGACTAGCGGGTCGTGGGGGAGATACGCAGTATTTT.

V and J are TRBV5-1 and TRBJ1-1; possibly TRBD1 for D (5 bases). CDR1 and CDR2 from the germline V gene are SGHRS and YFSETQ. This CDR3 has 13 amino acids. Trimming shortened V by 7 bases and J by 0 bases, and 10 bases separated the two germline ends. The CDR3 reads CASSDRLNTEAFF. As DNA, the CDR3 is TGCGCCAGCTCAGACAGATTGAACACTGAAGCTTTCTTT.

The chain links TRBV7-8 to TRBJ1-1, with 8 bases fitting TRBD1. J gave up 8 bases and V 8 bases, and 13 bases lay outside the gene matches. Germline lookup yields CDR1 SGHVS and CDR2 FQNEAQ. The CDR3 is 14 residues long. In DNA form, the CDR3 reads TGTGCCAGCGCTCGGACAGGGCGGGATCTGGAAGCTTTCTTT. Protein product: CASARTGRDLEAFF.

This clone was observed a handful of times. The chain combines TRBV6-5 with TRBJ1-1; perhaps TRBD1 as D (6 bases). From germline, CDR1 is MNHEY and CDR2 SVGAGI. The CDR3 has 12 residues. Trimming cost V 6 bases and J 12 bases, with 17 bases left between them. The CDR3 DNA follows: TGTGCCAGCAGGAAAAACAGGGCATTGACTTTCTTT. Its protein product is CASRKNRALTFF.

This chain joins TRBV5-4 and TRBJ1-1; D uncertain. Germline V gene data show CDR1 as SGHNT and CDR2 as YYREEE (reference sequence). With 3 bases removed from V and 4 bases from J, the gap between germline ends came to 13 bases. The CDR3 consists of 14 residues. CDR3 sequence (DNA): TGTGCCAGCAGCTCTTCCCGAAGTGGCACTGAAGCTTTCTTT. Amino acids: CASSSSRSGTEAFF.

This clone was counted only a few times. The chain's CDR3 is CASSPSGSGGGEQYF. The CDR3 region has the DNA TGTGCCAGCAGCCCTAGCGGGTCAGGCGGAGGGGAGCAGTACTTC. This chain connects TRBV7-9 to TRBJ2-7, with TRBD2 identical over 8 bases. The CDR3 has 15 amino acids. CDR1 SEHNR and CDR2 FQNEAQ come from the germline V gene (reference sequence). J gave up 7 bases and V 5 bases, and 13 bases lay outside the gene matches.

The chain joins TRBV9 to TRBJ2-3, with a tentative D call TRBD1 (6 bases). Germline lookup yields CDR1 SGDLS and CDR2 YYNGEE. The CDR3 is 16 amino acids. Trimming removed 1 base at V and 2 bases at J, with 14 bases between. The CDR3 loop reads CASSVSLRGTTDTQYF. Written as DNA, the CDR3 is TGTGCCAGCAGCGTAAGCCTCAGGGGTACCACAGATACGCAGTATTTT.

This chain connects TRBV29-1 to TRBJ1-1, with D tentatively TRBD1 (6 bases). Germline V CDR1 and CDR2: SQVTM, ANQGSEA. The CDR3 covers 13 residues. V lost 4 bases to trimming and J lost 7 bases, with 16 bases between them. CDR3 in amino acids: CSVVPIRGGEAFF. CDR3 DNA: TGCAGCGTTGTTCCAATAAGAGGGGGTGAAGCTTTCTTT.

This chain connects TRBV7-8 to TRBJ2-3; TRBD2 might be the D (5 bases). The V gene lost 5 bases and the J gene lost 12 bases, with 12 bases spanning the gap. The CDR3 has 11 residues. Germline V lookup: CDR1 SGHVS, CDR2 FQNEAQ. The CDR3 DNA is TGTGCCAGCAGCCCCGGGATCCATCAGTATTTT. This translates into CASSPGIHQYF.

The J gene is TRBJ2-7, the V gene TRBV2; D gene ambiguous. The CDR3 has 15 residues. Deletions cut 0 bases from V and 0 bases from J, with 9 bases between. Looked up from germline, CDR1 is SNHLY and CDR2 is FYNNEI. The CDR3 spells CASSEALAVSYEQYF. DNA of the CDR3: TGTGCCAGCAGTGAAGCGCTTGCCGTCTCCTACGAGCAGTACTTC.

The rearrangement joins TRBV3-1 (or the pseudogene TRBV3-2) to TRBJ2-3; D is unclear. Between the trimmed V and J ends, which lost 3 bases and 5 bases, there was a span of 12 bases. CDR3 length: 14 residues. Germline lookup yields CDR1 LGHDT and CDR2 YNNKEL (reference sequence). CDR3 sequence (DNA): TGTGCCAGCAGCCACGGGCAGTCTTTAGATACGCAGTATTTT. It translates to CASSHGQSLDTQYF.

The chain recombines TRBV19 with TRBJ2-4; either TRBD1 or TRBD2 may fit D (6 bases each). The CDR3 is made up of 16 amino acids. Per germline, CDR1 LNHDA and CDR2 SQIVND (reference sequence). The germline V and J ends were trimmed by 7 bases and 0 bases, with 16 bases remaining between them. CDR3 sequence (DNA): TGTGCCAGTAACCCTCCCGGGGGCAGAGCCAAAAACATTCAGTACTTC. This sequence encodes CASNPPGGRAKNIQYF. Full variable domain (missing parts from reference TRBV19 and TRBJ2-4): DGGITQSPKYLFRKEGQNVTLSCEQNLNHDAMYWYRQDPGQGLRLIYYSQIVNDFQKGDIAEGYSVSREKKESFPLTVTSAQKNPTAFYLCASNPPGGRAKNIQYFGAGTRLSVL.

This chain connects TRBV4-2 to TRBJ1-1; D is possibly TRBD1 (6 bases). The CDR3 has 15 amino acids. The V and J ends lost 1 base and 0 bases respectively, with 9 bases between them. The germline V gene encodes CDR1 LGHNA and CDR2 YNFKEQ. DNA of the CDR3: TGTGCCAGCAGCCAAGTACAGGGAATGAACACTGAAGCTTTCTTT. Amino acids: CASSQVQGMNTEAFF.

The rearrangement uses TRBV3-1 (or the pseudogene TRBV3-2) and TRBJ2-1; D possibly corresponds to TRBD2 (5 bases). Germline values: CDR1 LGHDT, CDR2 YNNKEL (reference sequence). V gave up 0 bases and J gave up 1 base, with 10 bases separating them. The CDR3 is 16 amino acids. CDR3 DNA: TGTGCCAGCAGCCAAGATTTATCGGGGTCCTACAATGAGCAGTTCTTC. As protein: CASSQDLSGSYNEQFF.

This chain joins TRBV18 and TRBJ1-2; the D is unclear. Germline values: CDR1 KGHSH, CDR2 LQKENI. CDR3 length: 13 amino acids. Trimming removed 3 bases at V and 2 bases at J, with 7 bases between. CDR3: CASSPDRNYGYTF. The CDR3 nucleotides are TGTGCCAGCTCACCGGACCGAAACTATGGCTACACCTTC.

The genes are TRBV5-5 and TRBJ1-1; D perhaps matches TRBD1 (5 bases). The CDR3 totals 11 residues. Germline assignment: CDR1 SGHKS and CDR2 YYEKEE (reference sequence). Trimming took 5 bases from V and 7 from J, leaving 9 bases between them. CDR3 in amino acids: CASSRDGEAFF. DNA for the CDR3: TGTGCCAGCAGTCGGGACGGTGAAGCTTTCTTT.

The chain uses TRBV7-2 and TRBJ1-4, with a possible D match to TRBD1 (5 bases). The germline gives CDR1 SGHTA, CDR2 FQGNSA. Trimming removed 0 bases at V and 8 bases at J, with 22 bases between. The CDR3 consists of 18 residues. The DNA of the CDR3 is TGTGCCAGCAGCTTAGCGCTGAGGGGTGGCAGGGAGAGGGAAAAACTGTTTTTT. Translated, it gives CASSLALRGGREREKLFF.

CDR3 region: CASSYDTVPNEKLFF. The CDR3 nucleotides read TGTGCCAGCAGCTATGACACGGTGCCTAATGAAAAACTGTTTTTT. The V gene is TRBV6-5, the J gene TRBJ1-4; D is unresolved. CDR3 length equals 15 residues. The V and J ends lost 6 bases and 3 bases respectively, with 14 bases between them. CDR1 and CDR2 from the germline V gene are MNHEY and SVGAGI.

The chain uses TRBV7-2 and TRBJ1-1; D might be TRBD1 (5 bases). V shed 5 bases and J shed 3 bases, with 10 bases lying between them. The CDR3 is made up of 13 amino acids. CDR1 is SGHTA and CDR2 is FQGNSA in the germline V gene. The DNA for the CDR3 is TGTGCCAGCAGCCGGACACGGGACACTGAAGCTTTCTTT. It is translated as CASSRTRDTEAFF.

The rearrangement uses TRBV29-1 and TRBJ1-2; D is uncertain. V lost 3 bases and J lost 4, with 12 bases in between. CDR3 length: 13 amino acids. CDR1 is SQVTM and CDR2 is ANQGSEA in the germline V gene. CDR3 region: CSVDRSSSYGYTF. CDR3 DNA: TGCAGCGTTGATCGGTCCTCTTCCTATGGCTACACCTTC. Full variable domain (remainder filled in from reference TRBV29-1 and TRBJ1-2): SAVISQKPSRDICQRGTSLTIQCQVDSQVTMMFWYRQQPGQSLTLIATANQGSEATYESGFVIDKFPISRPNLTFSTLTVSNMSPEDSSIYLCSVDRSSSYGYTFGSGTRLTVV.

The chain joins TRBV29-1 to TRBJ2-1, with D possibly matching TRBD2 (6 bases). Per germline, CDR1 SQVTM and CDR2 ANQGSEA. This CDR3 is built from 17 residues. V dropped 6 bases and J dropped 5 bases, with 26 bases sitting between them. CDR3 sequence reads: CSVAGLRALDADNEQFF. The CDR3 nucleotides read TGCAGCGTCGCGGGACTCCGCGCGTTAGATGCCGACAATGAGCAGTTCTTC.

The gene calls are TRBV6-2 or TRBV6-3 and TRBJ2-1; D tentatively reads TRBD1 or TRBD2 (5 bases each). The CDR3 spans 18 residues. CDR1 MNHEY and CDR2 SVGEGT come from the germline V gene. V shed 5 bases and J shed 0 bases, with 20 bases lying between them. The DNA of the CDR3 is TGTGCCAGCAGTCGCTGGGGATTGAGGGACGGCTCCTACAATGAGCAGTTCTTC. Translation: CASSRWGLRDGSYNEQFF.